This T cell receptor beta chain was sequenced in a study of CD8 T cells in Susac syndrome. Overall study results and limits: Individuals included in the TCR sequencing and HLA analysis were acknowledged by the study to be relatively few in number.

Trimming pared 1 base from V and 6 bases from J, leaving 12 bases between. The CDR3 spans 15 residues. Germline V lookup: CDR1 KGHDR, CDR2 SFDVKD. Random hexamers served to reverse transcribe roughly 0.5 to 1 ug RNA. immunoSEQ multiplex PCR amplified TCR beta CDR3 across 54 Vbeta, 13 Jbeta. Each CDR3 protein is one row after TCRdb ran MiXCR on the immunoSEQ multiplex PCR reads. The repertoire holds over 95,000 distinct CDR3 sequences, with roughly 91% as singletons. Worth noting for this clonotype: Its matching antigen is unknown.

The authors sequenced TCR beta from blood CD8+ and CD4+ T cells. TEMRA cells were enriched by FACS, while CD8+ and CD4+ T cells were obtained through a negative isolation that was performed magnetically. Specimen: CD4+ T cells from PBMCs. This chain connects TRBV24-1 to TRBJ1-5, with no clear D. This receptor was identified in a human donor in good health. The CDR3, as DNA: TGTGCCACCAGTGATTTAAAGGGAAGATCTCAGCCCCAGCATTTT. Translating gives CATSDLKGRSQPQHF.